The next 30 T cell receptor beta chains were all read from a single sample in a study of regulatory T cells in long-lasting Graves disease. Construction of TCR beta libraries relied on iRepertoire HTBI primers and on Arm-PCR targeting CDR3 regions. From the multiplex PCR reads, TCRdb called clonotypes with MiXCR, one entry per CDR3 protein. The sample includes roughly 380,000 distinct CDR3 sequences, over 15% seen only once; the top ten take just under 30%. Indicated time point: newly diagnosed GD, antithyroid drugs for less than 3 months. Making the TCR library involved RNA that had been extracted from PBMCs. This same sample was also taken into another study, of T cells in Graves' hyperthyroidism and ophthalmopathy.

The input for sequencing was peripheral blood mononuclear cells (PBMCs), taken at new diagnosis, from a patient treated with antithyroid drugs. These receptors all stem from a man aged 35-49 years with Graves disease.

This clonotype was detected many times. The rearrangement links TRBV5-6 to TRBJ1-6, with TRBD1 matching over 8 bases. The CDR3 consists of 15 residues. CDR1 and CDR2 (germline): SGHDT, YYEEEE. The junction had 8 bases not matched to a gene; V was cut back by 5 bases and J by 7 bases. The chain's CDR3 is CASRYRDRLNSPLHF. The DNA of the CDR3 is TGTGCCAGCAGATACCGGGACAGGCTGAATTCACCCCTCCACTTT.

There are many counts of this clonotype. The CDR3 nucleotides are TGCGCCAGCAGCGCACTAGACACGACCACAGATACGCAGTATTTT. Its translation is CASSALDTTTDTQYF. The chain couples TRBV5-1 to TRBJ2-3; D possibly corresponds to TRBD2 (5 bases). Trimming left V 4 bases short and J 2 bases short, with 14 bases between. This CDR3 is 15 amino acids long. Germline loops: CDR1 SGHRS, CDR2 YFSETQ.

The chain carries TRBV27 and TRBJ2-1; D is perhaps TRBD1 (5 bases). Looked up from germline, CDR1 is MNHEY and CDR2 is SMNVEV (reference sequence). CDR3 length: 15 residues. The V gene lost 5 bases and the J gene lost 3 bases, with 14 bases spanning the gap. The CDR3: CASSLVDSRYNEQFF. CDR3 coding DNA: TGTGCCAGCAGTCTCGTCGACAGTCGCTACAATGAGCAGTTCTTC.

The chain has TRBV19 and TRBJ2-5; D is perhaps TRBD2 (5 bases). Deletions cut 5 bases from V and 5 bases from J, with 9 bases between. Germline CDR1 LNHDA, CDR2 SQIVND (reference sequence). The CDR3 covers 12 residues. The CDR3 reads CASSFRRETQYF. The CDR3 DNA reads TGTGCCAGTAGTTTCCGGAGGGAGACCCAGTACTTC.

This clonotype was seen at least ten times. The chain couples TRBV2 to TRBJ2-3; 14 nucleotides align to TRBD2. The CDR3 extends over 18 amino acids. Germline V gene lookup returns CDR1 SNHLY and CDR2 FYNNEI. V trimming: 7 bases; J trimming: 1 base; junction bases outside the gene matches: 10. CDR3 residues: CASIETSGGAARTDTQYF. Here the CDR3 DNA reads TGTGCCAGCATCGAGACTAGCGGGGGGGCCGCTCGCACAGATACGCAGTATTTT.

The CDR3 region has the DNA TGCGCCAGCGGACTCTCGACAGGGAGTACATACGAGCAGTACTTC. Protein product: CASGLSTGSTYEQYF. The chain is built from TRBV5-1 and TRBJ2-7; 7 nucleotides line up with TRBD1. There are 15 residues in the CDR3. Trimming removed 7 bases from V and 4 bases from J; junction bases left unmatched: 14. CDR1 and CDR2 from the germline V gene are SGHRS and YFSETQ.

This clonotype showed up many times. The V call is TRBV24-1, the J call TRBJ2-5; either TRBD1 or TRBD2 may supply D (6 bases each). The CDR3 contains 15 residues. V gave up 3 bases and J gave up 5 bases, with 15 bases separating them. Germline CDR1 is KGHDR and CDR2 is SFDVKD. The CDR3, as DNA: TGTGCCACCAGTGATCCGGGAGACACAGGGGAGACCCAGTACTTC. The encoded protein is CATSDPGDTGETQYF.

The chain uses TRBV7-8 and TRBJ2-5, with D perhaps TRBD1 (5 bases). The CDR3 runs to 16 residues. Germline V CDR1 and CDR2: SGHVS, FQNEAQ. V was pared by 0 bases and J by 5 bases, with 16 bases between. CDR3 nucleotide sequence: TGTGCCAGCAGCTTAGCCCAGGGTGGCGATACGGAGACCCAGTACTTC. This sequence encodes CASSLAQGGDTETQYF.

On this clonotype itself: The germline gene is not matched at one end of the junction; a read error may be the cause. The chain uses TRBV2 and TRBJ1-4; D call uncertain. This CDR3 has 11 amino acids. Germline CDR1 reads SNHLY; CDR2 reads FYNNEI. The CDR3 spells CASRINEKLVF. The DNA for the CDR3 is TGTGCCAGCAGGATTAATGAAAAACTGGTTTTT. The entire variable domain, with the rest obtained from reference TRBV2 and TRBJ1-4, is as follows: EPEVTQTPSHQVTQMGQEVILRCVPISNHLYFYWYRQILGQKVEFLVSFYNNEISEKSEIFDDQFSVERPDGSNFTLKIRSTKLEDSAMYFCASRINEKLVFGSGTQLSVL.

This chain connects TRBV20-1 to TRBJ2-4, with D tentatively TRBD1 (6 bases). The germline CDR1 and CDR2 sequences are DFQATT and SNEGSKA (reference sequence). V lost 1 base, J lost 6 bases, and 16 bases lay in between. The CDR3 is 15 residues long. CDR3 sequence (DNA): TGCAGTGCTAGAGTTTTCCGGACAGAGATAAACATTCAGTACTTC. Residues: CSARVFRTEINIQYF.

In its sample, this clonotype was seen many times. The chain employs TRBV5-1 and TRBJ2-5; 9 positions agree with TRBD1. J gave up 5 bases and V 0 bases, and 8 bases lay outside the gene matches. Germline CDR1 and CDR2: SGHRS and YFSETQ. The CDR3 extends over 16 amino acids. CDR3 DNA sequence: TGCGCCAGCAGCTTGGCGGGGGACAGGGTAGCCGAGACCCAGTACTTC. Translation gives CASSLAGDRVAETQYF.

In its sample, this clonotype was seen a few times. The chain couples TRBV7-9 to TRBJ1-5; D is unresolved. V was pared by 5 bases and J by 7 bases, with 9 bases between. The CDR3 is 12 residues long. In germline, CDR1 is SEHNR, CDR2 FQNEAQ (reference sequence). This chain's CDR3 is CASSDSGQPQHF. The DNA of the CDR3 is TGTGCCAGCAGCGATTCGGGACAGCCCCAGCATTTT. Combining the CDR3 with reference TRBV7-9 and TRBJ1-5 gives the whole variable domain DTGVSQNPRHKITKRGQNVTFRCDPISEHNRLYWYRQTLGQGPEFLTYFQNEAQLEKSRLLSDRFSAERPKGSFSTLEIQRTEQGDSAMYLCASSDSGQPQHFGDGTRLSIL.

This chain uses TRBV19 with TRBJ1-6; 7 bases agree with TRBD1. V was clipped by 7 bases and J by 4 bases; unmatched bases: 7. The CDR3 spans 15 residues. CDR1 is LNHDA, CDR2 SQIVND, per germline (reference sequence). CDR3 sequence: CASTRTGLYNSPLHF. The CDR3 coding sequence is TGTGCCAGTACCCGGACAGGCCTGTATAATTCACCCCTCCACTTT.

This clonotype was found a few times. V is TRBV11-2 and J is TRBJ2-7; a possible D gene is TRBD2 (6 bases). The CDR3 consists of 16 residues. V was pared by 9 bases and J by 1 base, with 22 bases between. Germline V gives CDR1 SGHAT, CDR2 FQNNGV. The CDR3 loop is CASGEGPSEGSYEQYF. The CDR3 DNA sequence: TGTGCCAGTGGGGAAGGGCCTAGCGAAGGATCCTACGAGCAGTACTTC.

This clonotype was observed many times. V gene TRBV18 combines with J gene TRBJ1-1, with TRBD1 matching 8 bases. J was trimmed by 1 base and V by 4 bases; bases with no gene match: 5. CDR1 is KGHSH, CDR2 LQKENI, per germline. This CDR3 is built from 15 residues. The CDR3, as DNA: TGTGCCAGCTCACGTCCCGGGACAGGGAACACTGAAGCTTTCTTT. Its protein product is CASSRPGTGNTEAFF.

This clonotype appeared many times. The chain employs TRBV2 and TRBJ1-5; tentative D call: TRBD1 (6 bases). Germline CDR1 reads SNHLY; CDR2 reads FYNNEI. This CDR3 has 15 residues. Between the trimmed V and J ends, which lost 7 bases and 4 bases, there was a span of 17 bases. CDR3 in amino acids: CASILDEGGNQPQHF. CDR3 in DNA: TGTGCCAGCATCCTCGACGAGGGGGGAAATCAGCCCCAGCATTTT.

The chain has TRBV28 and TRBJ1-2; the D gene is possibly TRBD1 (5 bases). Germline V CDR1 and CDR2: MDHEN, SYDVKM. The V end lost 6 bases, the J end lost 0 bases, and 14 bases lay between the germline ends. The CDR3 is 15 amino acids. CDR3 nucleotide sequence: TGTGCCAGCAGCTATATCGGGGCCGCTAACTATGGCTACACCTTC. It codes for CASSYIGAANYGYTF.

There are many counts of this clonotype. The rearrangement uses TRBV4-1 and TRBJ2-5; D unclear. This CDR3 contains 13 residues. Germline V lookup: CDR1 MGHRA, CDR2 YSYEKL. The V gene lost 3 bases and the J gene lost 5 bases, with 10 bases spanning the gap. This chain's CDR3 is CASSHPRWETQYF. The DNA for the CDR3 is TGCGCCAGCAGCCATCCTAGATGGGAGACCCAGTACTTC.

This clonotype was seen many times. This chain's CDR3 is CATSQRAGGNTGELFF. In DNA form, the CDR3 reads TGTGCCACCAGTCAGAGGGCTGGGGGAAACACCGGGGAGCTGTTTTTT. The chain has TRBV24-1 and TRBJ2-2; D tentatively reads TRBD1 or TRBD2 (5 bases each). The CDR3 runs 16 residues. V lost 6 bases to trimming and J lost 2 bases, with 15 bases between them. Germline V gives CDR1 KGHDR, CDR2 SFDVKD.

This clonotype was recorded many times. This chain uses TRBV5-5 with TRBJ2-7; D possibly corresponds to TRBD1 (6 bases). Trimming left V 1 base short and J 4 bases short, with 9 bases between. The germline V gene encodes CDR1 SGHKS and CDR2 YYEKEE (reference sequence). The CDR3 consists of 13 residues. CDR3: CASSLYRAYEQYF. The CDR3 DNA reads TGTGCCAGCAGCTTGTACAGGGCGTACGAGCAGTACTTC.

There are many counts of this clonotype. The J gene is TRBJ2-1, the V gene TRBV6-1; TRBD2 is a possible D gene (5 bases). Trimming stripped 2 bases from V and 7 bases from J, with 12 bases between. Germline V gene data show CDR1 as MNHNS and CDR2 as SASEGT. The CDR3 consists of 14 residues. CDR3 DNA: TGTGCCAGCAGTGAACTAGCCCTCTGGAATGAGCAGTTCTTC. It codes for CASSELALWNEQFF.

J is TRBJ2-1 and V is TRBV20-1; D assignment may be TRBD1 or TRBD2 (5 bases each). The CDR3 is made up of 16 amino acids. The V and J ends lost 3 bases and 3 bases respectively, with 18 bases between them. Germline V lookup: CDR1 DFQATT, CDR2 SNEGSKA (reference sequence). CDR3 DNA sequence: TGCAGTGCTAGGGGCTCCGGGACCCAACGCTACAATGAGCAGTTCTTC. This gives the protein CSARGSGTQRYNEQFF.

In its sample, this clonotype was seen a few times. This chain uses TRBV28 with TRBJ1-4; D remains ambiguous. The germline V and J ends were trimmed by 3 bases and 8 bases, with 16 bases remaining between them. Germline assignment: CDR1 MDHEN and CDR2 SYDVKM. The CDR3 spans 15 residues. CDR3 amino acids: CASSFFGEGTEKLFF. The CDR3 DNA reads TGTGCCAGCAGTTTCTTCGGGGAGGGAACCGAAAAACTGTTTTTT.

The CDR3 DNA sequence: TGCAGCGTTGAAGATCCTTGGGAGACCCAGTACTTC. Translating it yields CSVEDPWETQYF. This sequence joins TRBV29-1 and TRBJ2-5; D ambiguous. V dropped 0 bases and J dropped 5 bases, with 7 bases sitting between them. Per germline, CDR1 SQVTM and CDR2 ANQGSEA. The length of the CDR3 is 12 residues.

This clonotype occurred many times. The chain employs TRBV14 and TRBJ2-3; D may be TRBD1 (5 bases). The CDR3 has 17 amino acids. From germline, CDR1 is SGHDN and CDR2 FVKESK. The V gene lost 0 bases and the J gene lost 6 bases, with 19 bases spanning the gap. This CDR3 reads CASSQDPPGRGLDTQYF. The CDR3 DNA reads TGTGCCAGCAGCCAAGACCCCCCAGGGCGCGGTTTGGATACGCAGTATTTT.

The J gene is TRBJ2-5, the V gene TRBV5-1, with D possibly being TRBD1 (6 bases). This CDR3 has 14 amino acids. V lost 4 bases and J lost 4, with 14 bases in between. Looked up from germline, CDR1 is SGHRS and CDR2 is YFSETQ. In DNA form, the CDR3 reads TGCGCCAGCAGCCTGACAGGCAGGGTAGAGACCCAGTACTTC. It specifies CASSLTGRVETQYF.

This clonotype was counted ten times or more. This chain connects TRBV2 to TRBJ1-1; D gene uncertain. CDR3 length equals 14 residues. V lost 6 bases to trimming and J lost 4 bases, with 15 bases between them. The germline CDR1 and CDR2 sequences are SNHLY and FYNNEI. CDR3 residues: CASSPFRRFTEAFF. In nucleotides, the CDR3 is TGTGCCAGCAGCCCCTTCCGCCGTTTCACTGAAGCTTTCTTT.

The CDR3 spells CALRQITNTGELFF. The CDR3 DNA sequence: TGTGCTCTCAGACAGATTACGAACACCGGGGAGCTGTTTTTT. The chain combines TRBV2 with TRBJ2-2; D is possibly TRBD1 (5 bases). Germline lookup yields CDR1 SNHLY and CDR2 FYNNEI. The CDR3 loop spans 14 amino acids.

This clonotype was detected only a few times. The CDR3 DNA reads as TGCAGTACTCCCGGGGGGGCCCAACTCAACGAGCAGTACTTC. It yields the protein CSTPGGAQLNEQYF. The genes are TRBV20-1 and TRBJ2-7; 8 bases agree with TRBD2. V trimming: 8 bases; J trimming: 5 bases; junction bases outside the gene matches: 14. The germline CDR1 and CDR2 sequences are DFQATT and SNEGSKA (reference sequence). The CDR3 is 14 residues long.

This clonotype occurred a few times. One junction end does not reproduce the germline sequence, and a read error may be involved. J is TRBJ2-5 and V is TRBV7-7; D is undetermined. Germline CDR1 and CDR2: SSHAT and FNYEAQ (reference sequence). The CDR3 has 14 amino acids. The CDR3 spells CASSLAGPEKTQYF. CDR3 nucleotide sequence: TGTGCTAGCAGCTTAGCCGGCCCCGAGAAGACCCAGTACTTC.